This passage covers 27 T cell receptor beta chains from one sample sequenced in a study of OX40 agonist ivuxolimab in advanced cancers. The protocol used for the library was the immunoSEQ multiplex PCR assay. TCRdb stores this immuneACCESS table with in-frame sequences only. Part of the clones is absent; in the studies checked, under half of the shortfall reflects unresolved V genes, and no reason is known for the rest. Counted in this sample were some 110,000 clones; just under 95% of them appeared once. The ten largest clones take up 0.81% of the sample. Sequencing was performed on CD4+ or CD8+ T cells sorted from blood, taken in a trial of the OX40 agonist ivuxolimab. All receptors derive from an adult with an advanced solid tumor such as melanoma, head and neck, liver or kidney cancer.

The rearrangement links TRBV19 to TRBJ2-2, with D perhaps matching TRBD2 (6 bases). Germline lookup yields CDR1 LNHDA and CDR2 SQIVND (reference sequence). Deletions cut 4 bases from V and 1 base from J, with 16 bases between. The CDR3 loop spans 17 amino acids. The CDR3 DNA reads TGTGCCAGTAGTAGGAGGGGCGAATCGGGGAACACCGGGGAGCTGTTTTTT. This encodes CASSRRGESGNTGELFF. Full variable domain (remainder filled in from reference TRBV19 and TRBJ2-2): DGGITQSPKYLFRKEGQNVTLSCEQNLNHDAMYWYRQDPGQGLRLIYYSQIVNDFQKGDIAEGYSVSREKKESFPLTVTSAQKNPTAFYLCASSRRGESGNTGELFFGEGSRLTVL.

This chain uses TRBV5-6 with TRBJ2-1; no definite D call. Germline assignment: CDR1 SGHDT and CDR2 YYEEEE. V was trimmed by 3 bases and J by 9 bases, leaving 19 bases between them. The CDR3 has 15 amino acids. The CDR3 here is CASSWPGEPRAEQFF. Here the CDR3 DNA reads TGTGCCAGCAGCTGGCCCGGTGAACCTAGGGCTGAGCAGTTCTTC.

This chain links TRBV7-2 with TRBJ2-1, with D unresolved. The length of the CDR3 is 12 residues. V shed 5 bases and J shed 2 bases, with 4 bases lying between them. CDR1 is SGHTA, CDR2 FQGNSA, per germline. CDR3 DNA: TGTGCCAGCAGCCCAGCCTACAATGAGCAGTTCTTC. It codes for CASSPAYNEQFF.

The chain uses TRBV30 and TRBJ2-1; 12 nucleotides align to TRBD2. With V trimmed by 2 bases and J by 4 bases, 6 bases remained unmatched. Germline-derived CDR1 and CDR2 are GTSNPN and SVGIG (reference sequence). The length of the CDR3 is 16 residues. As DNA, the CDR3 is TGTGCCTGGAGTCCCGGACTAGCGGGGACGTACAATGAGCAGTTCTTC. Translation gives CAWSPGLAGTYNEQFF. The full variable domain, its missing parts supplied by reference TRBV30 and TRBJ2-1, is SQTIHQWPATLVQPVGSPLSLECTVEGTSNPNLYWYRQAAGRGLQLLFYSVGIGQISSEVPQNLSASRPQDRQFILSSKKLLLSDSGFYLCAWSPGLAGTYNEQFFGPGTRLTVL.

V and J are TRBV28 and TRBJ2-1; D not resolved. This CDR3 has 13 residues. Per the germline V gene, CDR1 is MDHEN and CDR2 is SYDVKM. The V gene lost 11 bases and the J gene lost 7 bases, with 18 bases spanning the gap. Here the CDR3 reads CAGAGPRPNEQFF. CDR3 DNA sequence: TGTGCCGGCGCCGGGCCACGCCCAAATGAGCAGTTCTTC.

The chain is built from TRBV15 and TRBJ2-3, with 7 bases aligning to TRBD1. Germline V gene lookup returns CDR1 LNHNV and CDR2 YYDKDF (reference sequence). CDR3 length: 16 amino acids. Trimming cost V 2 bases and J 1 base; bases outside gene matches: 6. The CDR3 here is CATSRPAGGRTDTQYF. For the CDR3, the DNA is TGTGCCACCAGCAGACCCGCAGGGGGACGCACAGATACGCAGTATTTT.

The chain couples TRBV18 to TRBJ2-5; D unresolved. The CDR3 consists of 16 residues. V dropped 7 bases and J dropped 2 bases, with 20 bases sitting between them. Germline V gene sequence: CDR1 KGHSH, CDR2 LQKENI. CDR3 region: CASLLGPPYLQETQYF. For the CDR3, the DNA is TGTGCCAGCTTGTTAGGTCCTCCTTACCTTCAAGAGACCCAGTACTTC.

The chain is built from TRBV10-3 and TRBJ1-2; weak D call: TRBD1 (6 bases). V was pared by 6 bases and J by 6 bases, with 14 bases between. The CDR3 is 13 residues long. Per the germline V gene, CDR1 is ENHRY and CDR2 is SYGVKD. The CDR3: CAIRGAGADGYTF. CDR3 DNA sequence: TGTGCCATCAGAGGGGCAGGGGCAGATGGCTACACCTTC.

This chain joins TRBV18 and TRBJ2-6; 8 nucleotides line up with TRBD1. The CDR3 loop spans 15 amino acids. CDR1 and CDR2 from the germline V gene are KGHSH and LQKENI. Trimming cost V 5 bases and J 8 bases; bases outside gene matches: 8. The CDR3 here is CASSSGTGWTNVLTF. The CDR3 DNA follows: TGTGCCAGCTCAAGTGGGACAGGATGGACCAACGTCCTGACTTTC.

The CDR3 DNA follows: TGTGCCAGTAGTTTGGCAACTTCTAACTATGGCTACACCTTC. Translated, it gives CASSLATSNYGYTF. V is TRBV19 and J is TRBJ1-2; D is ambiguous. The V end lost 5 bases, the J end lost 0 bases, and 10 bases lay between the germline ends. The CDR3 extends over 14 amino acids. Looked up from germline, CDR1 is LNHDA and CDR2 is SQIVND (reference sequence). Full variable domain (rest looked up from reference TRBV19 and TRBJ1-2): DGGITQSPKYLFRKEGQNVTLSCEQNLNHDAMYWYRQDPGQGLRLIYYSQIVNDFQKGDIAEGYSVSREKKESFPLTVTSAQKNPTAFYLCASSLATSNYGYTFGSGTRLTVV.

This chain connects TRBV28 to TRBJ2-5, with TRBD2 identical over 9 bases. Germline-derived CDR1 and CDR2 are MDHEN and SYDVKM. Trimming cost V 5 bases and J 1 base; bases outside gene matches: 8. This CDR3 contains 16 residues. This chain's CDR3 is CASSTPEGLAQETQYF. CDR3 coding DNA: TGTGCCAGCAGTACCCCCGAGGGACTAGCCCAAGAGACCCAGTACTTC.

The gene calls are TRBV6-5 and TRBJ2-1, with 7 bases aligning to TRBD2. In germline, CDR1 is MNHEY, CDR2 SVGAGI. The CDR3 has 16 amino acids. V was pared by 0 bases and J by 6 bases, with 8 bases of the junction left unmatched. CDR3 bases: TGTGCCAGCAGTTACTCTGGCGGGAGATGGGCCAATGAGCAGTTCTTC. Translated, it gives CASSYSGGRWANEQFF.

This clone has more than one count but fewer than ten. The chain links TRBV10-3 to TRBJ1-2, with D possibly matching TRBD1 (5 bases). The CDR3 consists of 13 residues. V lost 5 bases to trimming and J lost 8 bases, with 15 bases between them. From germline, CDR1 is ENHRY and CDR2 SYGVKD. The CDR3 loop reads CAISSKSREGYTF. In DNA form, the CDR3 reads TGTGCCATCAGTAGCAAATCCAGGGAAGGCTACACCTTC.

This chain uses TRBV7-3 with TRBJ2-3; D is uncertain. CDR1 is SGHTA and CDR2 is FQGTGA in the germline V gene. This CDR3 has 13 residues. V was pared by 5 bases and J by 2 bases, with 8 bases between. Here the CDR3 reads CASSRYNTDTQYF. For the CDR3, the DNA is TGTGCCAGCAGCAGATATAACACAGATACGCAGTATTTT.

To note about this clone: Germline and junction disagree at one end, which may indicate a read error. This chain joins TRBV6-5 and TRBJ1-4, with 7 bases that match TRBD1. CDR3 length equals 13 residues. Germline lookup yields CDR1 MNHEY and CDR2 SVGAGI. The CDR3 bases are TGCAATATCACAGGGGCAACTAATGAAAAACTGTTTTTT. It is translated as CNITGATNEKLFF.

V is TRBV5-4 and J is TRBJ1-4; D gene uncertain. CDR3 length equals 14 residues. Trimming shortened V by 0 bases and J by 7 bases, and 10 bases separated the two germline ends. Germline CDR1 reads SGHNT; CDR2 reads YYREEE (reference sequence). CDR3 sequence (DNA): TGTGCCAGCAGCTTGGGGGTTGACGGTGAAAAACTGTTTTTT. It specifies CASSLGVDGEKLFF.

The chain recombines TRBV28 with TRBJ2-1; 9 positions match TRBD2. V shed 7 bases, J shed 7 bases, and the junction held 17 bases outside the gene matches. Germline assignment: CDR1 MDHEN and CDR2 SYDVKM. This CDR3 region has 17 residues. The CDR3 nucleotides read TGTGCCAGCACGAGCTCATTTACCGGGACTAGCCTAAATGAGCAGTTCTTC. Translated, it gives CASTSSFTGTSLNEQFF.

The CDR3 region has the DNA TGTGCCAGTAGTACTAGCGGGAGGGTTGAGCAGTTCTTC. It specifies CASSTSGRVEQFF. The V and J genes are TRBV19 and TRBJ2-1, with 12 bases identical to TRBD2. This CDR3 spans 13 amino acids. V trimming: 4 bases; J trimming: 9 bases; junction bases outside the gene matches: 1. Germline V gives CDR1 LNHDA, CDR2 SQIVND (reference sequence).

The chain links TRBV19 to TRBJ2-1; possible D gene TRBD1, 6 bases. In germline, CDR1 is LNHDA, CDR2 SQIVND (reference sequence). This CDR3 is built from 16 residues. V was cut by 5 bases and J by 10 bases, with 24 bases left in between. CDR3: CASSPLHRAPYGEQFF. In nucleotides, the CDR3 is TGTGCCAGTAGTCCACTGCACAGGGCTCCTTACGGGGAGCAGTTCTTC.

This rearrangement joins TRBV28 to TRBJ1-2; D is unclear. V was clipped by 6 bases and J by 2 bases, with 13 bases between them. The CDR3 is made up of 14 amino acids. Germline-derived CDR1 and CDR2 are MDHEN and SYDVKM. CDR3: CASSPRTGNYGYTF. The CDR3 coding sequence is TGTGCCAGCAGCCCAAGGACGGGGAACTATGGCTACACCTTC.

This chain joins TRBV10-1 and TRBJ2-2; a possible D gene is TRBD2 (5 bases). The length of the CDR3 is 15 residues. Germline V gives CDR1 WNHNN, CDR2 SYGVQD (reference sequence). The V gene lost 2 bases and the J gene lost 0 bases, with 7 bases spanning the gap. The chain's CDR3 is CASSETSANTGELFF. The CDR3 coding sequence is TGCGCCAGCAGTGAGACTAGTGCGAACACCGGGGAGCTGTTTTTT.

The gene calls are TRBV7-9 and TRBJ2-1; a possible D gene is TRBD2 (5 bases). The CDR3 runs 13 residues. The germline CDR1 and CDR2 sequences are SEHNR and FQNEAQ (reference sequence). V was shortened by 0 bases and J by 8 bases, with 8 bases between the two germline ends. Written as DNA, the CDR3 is TGTGCCAGCAGCTTAGCGGGAGAGTATGAGCAGTTCTTC. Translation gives CASSLAGEYEQFF.

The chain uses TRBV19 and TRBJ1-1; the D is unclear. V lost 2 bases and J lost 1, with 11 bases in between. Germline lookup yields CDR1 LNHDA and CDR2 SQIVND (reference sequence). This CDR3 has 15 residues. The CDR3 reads CASSIRPGENTEAFF. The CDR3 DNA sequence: TGTGCCAGTAGTATACGGCCAGGAGAGAACACTGAAGCTTTCTTT.

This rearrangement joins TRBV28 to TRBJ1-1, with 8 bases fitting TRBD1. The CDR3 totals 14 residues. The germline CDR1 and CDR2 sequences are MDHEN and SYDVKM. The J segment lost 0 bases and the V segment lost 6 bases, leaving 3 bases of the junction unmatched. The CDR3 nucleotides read TGTGCCAGCAGCCGACAGGGGTTGAACACTGAAGCTTTCTTT. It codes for CASSRQGLNTEAFF. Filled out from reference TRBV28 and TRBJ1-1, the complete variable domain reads DVKVTQSSRYLVKRTGEKVFLECVQDMDHENMFWYRQDPGLGLRLIYFSYDVKMKEKGDIPEGYSVSREKKERFSLILESASTNQTSMYLCASSRQGLNTEAFFGQGTRLTVV.

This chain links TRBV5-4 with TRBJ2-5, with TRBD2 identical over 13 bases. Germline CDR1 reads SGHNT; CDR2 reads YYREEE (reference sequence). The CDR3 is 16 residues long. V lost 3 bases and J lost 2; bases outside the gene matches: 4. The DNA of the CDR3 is TGTGCCAGCAGCTCCCCGACTAGCGGGAGGCAAGAGACCCAGTACTTC. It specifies CASSSPTSGRQETQYF.

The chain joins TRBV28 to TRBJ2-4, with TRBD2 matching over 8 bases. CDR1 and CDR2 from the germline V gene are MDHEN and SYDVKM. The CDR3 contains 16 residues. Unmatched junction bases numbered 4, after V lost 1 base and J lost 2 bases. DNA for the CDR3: TGTGCCAGCAGTTTATATGCGGGAGGAACCAAAAACATTCAGTACTTC. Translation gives CASSLYAGGTKNIQYF.

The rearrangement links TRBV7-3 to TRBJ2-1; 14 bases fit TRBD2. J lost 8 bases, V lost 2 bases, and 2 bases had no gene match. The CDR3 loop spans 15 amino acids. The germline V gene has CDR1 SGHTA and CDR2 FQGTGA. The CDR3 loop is CASSLGTSGSDEQFF. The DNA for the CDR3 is TGTGCCAGCAGCTTAGGGACTAGCGGGAGTGATGAGCAGTTCTTC.